This TCR beta chain emerged from a study of T-cell reconstitution after alpha-beta-depleted transplantation in children. Using unique molecular identifiers, the investigators prepared the TCRbeta library. TCRdb redid the calling of the PCR reads with MiXCR, one entry per CDR3 protein. The sample shows about 240,000 distinct CDR3 sequences, over 20% of them seen only once. The V gene lost 4 bases and the J gene lost 0 bases, with 7 bases spanning the gap. The CDR3 extends over 14 amino acids. This clonotype has a count of ten or more. The target antigen is unknown. Whole-study results and caveats: T-cell counts and diversity at one year post-transplant came mainly from newly produced T cells.

V gene TRBV12-3 or TRBV12-4 combines with J gene TRBJ1-5; D call uncertain. The source is a girl aged 2 to 10 with Fanconi anemia, due to receive a stem cell transplant. Sequenced here: PBMCs, sampled before TCRalphabeta/CD19-depleted stem cell transplant. The CDR3 nucleotides are TGTGCCAGCAGTTCCTTGTATAGCAATCAGCCCCAGCATTTT. Its translation is CASSSLYSNQPQHF.